This T cell receptor (beta chain) was captured in a study of persistence of HIV-infected CD4 T cells. As regards this clone: What it binds is not known.

The immunoSEQ assay was version 4, run in survey mode. Sequencing was performed with immunoSEQ multiplex PCR; in TCRdb, only in-frame clones are kept and a portion is missing. This table holds under 50,000 clones, 80% to 90% found once. The V gene end was trimmed by 4 bases and the J gene end by 5 bases; junction bases not matched to a gene: 10. CDR1 and CDR2 from the germline V gene are SGHTA and FQGNSA. The CDR3 runs to 15 residues. Cells were stimulated nonspecifically with anti-CD3/anti-CD28 magnetic beads. CD4+ T cells upregulating both CD40 ligand and CD69 were sorted as responding cells. The sample in question was CD4+ T cells sorted from PBMCs after 18-hour stimulation, obtained from a patient who received antiretroviral therapy. This rearrangement joins TRBV7-2 to TRBJ1-2; TRBD1 agrees at 7 bases. This TCR came from an adult woman with HIV who was CMV-seropositive. The CDR3 sequence is CASSSTGTFRYGYTF. The CDR3 DNA reads as TGTGCCAGCAGCTCGACAGGGACTTTCCGGTATGGCTACACCTTC.